Below, 20 T cell receptor beta chains from the same sample are listed, as sequenced in a study of T cells in localized non-small cell lung cancer. Measured with immunoSEQ multiplex PCR; TCRdb has only the in-frame clones, and not every one. This table has about 36,000 clones, roughly 85% appearing once. Material: peripheral blood, obtained before any cancer treatment. These receptors all come from a woman aged 35 to 70 with stage I lung adenocarcinoma.

The chain combines TRBV5-4 with TRBJ1-4; TRBD1 is a possible D gene (5 bases). The length of the CDR3 is 16 residues. Trimming removed 4 bases at V and 8 bases at J, with 21 bases between. Germline CDR1 is SGHNT and CDR2 is YYREEE (reference sequence). CDR3 nucleotide sequence: TGTGCCAGCAGCCCCTCGACGGGGGTGGGGGACGAAAAACTGTTTTTT. Translating gives CASSPSTGVGDEKLFF.

The J gene is TRBJ1-3, the V gene TRBV10-3; 7 nucleotides align to TRBD1. V lost 9 bases to trimming and J lost 0 bases; unmatched junction nucleotides: 8. The CDR3 has 15 residues. Germline assignment: CDR1 ENHRY and CDR2 SYGVKD. As DNA, the CDR3 is TGTGCCATTCGGGACAGCAGAGCCTCTGGAAACACCATATATTTT. It encodes CAIRDSRASGNTIYF.

This clone was seen once. The rearrangement links TRBV7-9 to TRBJ1-4, with D maybe TRBD1 (5 bases). Trimming stripped 1 base from V and 6 bases from J, with 9 bases between. In germline, CDR1 is SEHNR, CDR2 FQNEAQ (reference sequence). This CDR3 comprises 14 residues. The CDR3 nucleotides read TGTGCCAGCAGCTTAGGGCAGGGAGATGAAAAACTGTTTTTT. It yields the protein CASSLGQGDEKLFF. Variable domain in full (rest from reference TRBV7-9 and TRBJ1-4): DTGVSQNPRHKITKRGQNVTFRCDPISEHNRLYWYRQTLGQGPEFLTYFQNEAQLEKSRLLSDRFSAERPKGSFSTLEIQRTEQGDSAMYLCASSLGQGDEKLFFGSGTQLSVL.

The chain is built from TRBV7-2 and TRBJ2-5; 12 bases fit TRBD2. The CDR3 runs to 15 residues. CDR1 is SGHTA and CDR2 is FQGNSA in the germline V gene. V dropped 5 bases and J dropped 5; count of bases not matched to a gene: 6. The CDR3 reads CASSPLAGGRETQYF. CDR3 bases: TGTGCCAGCAGCCCGCTAGCGGGGGGGCGGGAGACCCAGTACTTC.

The chain links TRBV30 to TRBJ1-5; D is undetermined. This CDR3 has 14 amino acids. Germline V lookup: CDR1 GTSNPN, CDR2 SVGIG (reference sequence). V was trimmed by 0 bases and J by 4 bases, leaving 10 bases between them. The DNA for the CDR3 is TGTGCCTGGAGTGTAGGTCGATCAAATCAGCCCCAGCATTTT. Translation gives CAWSVGRSNQPQHF. Complete variable domain (other parts from reference TRBV30 and TRBJ1-5): SQTIHQWPATLVQPVGSPLSLECTVEGTSNPNLYWYRQAAGRGLQLLFYSVGIGQISSEVPQNLSASRPQDRQFILSSKKLLLSDSGFYLCAWSVGRSNQPQHFGDGTRLSIL.

The gene calls are TRBV9 and TRBJ2-1, with TRBD2 matching 8 bases. J gave up 7 bases and V 1 base, and 7 bases lay outside the gene matches. Germline loops: CDR1 SGDLS, CDR2 YYNGEE. This CDR3 has 15 amino acids. In DNA form, the CDR3 reads TGTGCCAGCAGCGTAAACGGGGGGGCGCGGAATGAGCAGTTCTTC. It translates to CASSVNGGARNEQFF. Filled out from reference TRBV9 and TRBJ2-1, the complete variable domain reads DSGVTQTPKHLITATGQRVTLRCSPRSGDLSVYWYQQSLDQGLQFLIQYYNGEERAKGNILERFSAQQFPDLHSELNLSSLELGDSALYFCASSVNGGARNEQFFGPGTRLTVL.

This chain uses TRBV5-1 with TRBJ2-7; the match to TRBD1 covers 7 bases. The junction had 6 bases not matched to a gene; V was cut back by 0 bases and J by 3 bases. The CDR3 contains 15 residues. In germline, CDR1 is SGHRS, CDR2 YFSETQ. The CDR3 reads CASSLEGTAVYEQYF. In DNA, the CDR3 is TGCGCCAGCAGCTTGGAAGGGACAGCCGTCTACGAGCAGTACTTC.

The chain combines TRBV19 with TRBJ2-1; tentatively, D is TRBD1 (5 bases). This CDR3 contains 13 residues. The V end was cut by 7 bases, the J end by 8 bases, with 15 bases between. Germline values: CDR1 LNHDA, CDR2 SQIVND (reference sequence). CDR3 loop: CASNPSGAYEQFF. CDR3 in DNA: TGTGCCAGTAACCCTTCTGGGGCCTATGAGCAGTTCTTC.

The chain combines TRBV5-1 with TRBJ2-2; TRBD1 matches 9 bases. CDR3 length equals 15 residues. The J segment lost 4 bases and the V segment lost 5 bases, leaving 6 bases of the junction unmatched. Germline V lookup: CDR1 SGHRS, CDR2 YFSETQ. CDR3 coding DNA: TGCGCCAGCAGGCCCACAGGGGGCATCACCGGGGAGCTGTTTTTT. Its protein product is CASRPTGGITGELFF.

The chain uses TRBV4-3 and TRBJ2-3, with D hard to call. The CDR3 is 14 residues long. Germline V lookup: CDR1 LGHNA, CDR2 YSLEER. The V end was cut by 0 bases, the J end by 6 bases, with 10 bases between. This CDR3 reads CASSQDITADTQYF. The CDR3 nucleotides read TGCGCCAGCAGCCAAGACATCACAGCCGATACGCAGTATTTT.

This chain uses TRBV4-1 with TRBJ1-5, with D unclear. Deletions cut 1 base from V and 1 base from J, with 14 bases between. CDR1 is MGHRA and CDR2 is YSYEKL in the germline V gene. This CDR3 has 17 amino acids. The CDR3 nucleotides are TGCGCCAGCAGCCAAGTTCGGAGGATAGGCAGCAATCAGCCCCAGCATTTT. Its protein is CASSQVRRIGSNQPQHF.

The rearrangement links TRBV6-6 to TRBJ2-5; D is perhaps TRBD2 (7 bases). The CDR3 length is 16 residues. Germline V gene lookup returns CDR1 MNHNY and CDR2 SVGAGI (reference sequence). V lost 6 bases and J lost 2, with 19 bases in between. The CDR3 loop is CASSLGGGGGQETQYF. The CDR3 bases are TGTGCCAGCAGCCTTGGGGGGGGAGGGGGACAAGAGACCCAGTACTTC.

The chain couples TRBV6-6 to TRBJ1-2; possible D gene TRBD1, 6 bases. Trimming removed 6 bases at V and 4 bases at J, with 9 bases between. Germline CDR1 and CDR2: MNHNY and SVGAGI (reference sequence). The CDR3 totals 12 residues. CDR3 loop: CASSPDSYGYTF. As DNA, the CDR3 is TGTGCCAGCAGCCCGGACAGCTATGGCTACACCTTC.

The rearrangement uses TRBV5-1 and TRBJ1-2, with unresolved D. V was shortened by 5 bases and J by 0 bases, with 8 bases between the two germline ends. In germline, CDR1 is SGHRS, CDR2 YFSETQ. The CDR3 totals 13 residues. CDR3 in DNA: TGCGCCAGCAGGGACGGATCTAACTATGGCTACACCTTC. It yields the protein CASRDGSNYGYTF.

The chain couples TRBV5-1 to TRBJ2-1; the D gene is possibly TRBD2 (6 bases). The CDR3 spans 14 residues. Germline V gene data show CDR1 as SGHRS and CDR2 as YFSETQ. The V end was cut by 4 bases, the J end by 6 bases, with 14 bases between. The CDR3 DNA sequence: TGCGCCAGCAGCCCGGGACTCCCCCGCAATGAGCAGTTCTTC. This encodes CASSPGLPRNEQFF.

This clone came up once. The chain links TRBV11-2 to TRBJ1-5, with D perhaps TRBD1 (5 bases). Trimming removed 0 bases at V and 1 base at J, with 13 bases between. Germline CDR1 reads SGHAT; CDR2 reads FQNNGV. The CDR3 covers 17 residues. The CDR3 nucleotides are TGTGCCAGCAGCTTAGATTTATCCCGGGGGAGCAATCAGCCCCAGCATTTT. Encoded protein: CASSLDLSRGSNQPQHF.

V usage is TRBV2 and J usage is TRBJ2-3, with 15 bases identical to TRBD2. V trimming: 4 bases; J trimming: 7 bases; junction bases outside the gene matches: 3. The CDR3 sequence is 15 residues long. Germline assignment: CDR1 SNHLY and CDR2 FYNNEI. The CDR3 loop is CASSGTSGGAHTQYF. CDR3 sequence (DNA): TGTGCCAGCAGTGGGACTAGCGGGGGGGCCCATACGCAGTATTTT.

This chain links TRBV6-1 with TRBJ1-5, with 7 bases identical to TRBD1. This CDR3 region has 16 residues. From germline, CDR1 is MNHNS and CDR2 SASEGT. Trimming cost V 0 bases and J 8 bases; bases outside gene matches: 10. DNA of the CDR3: TGTGCCAGCAGTGAAGCGGGACAGAGTCTGATGAAGCCCCAGCATTTT. Residues: CASSEAGQSLMKPQHF.

The rearrangement joins TRBV28 to TRBJ1-1, with unresolved D. The CDR3 consists of 12 residues. V shed 4 bases and J shed 4 bases, with 7 bases lying between them. From germline, CDR1 is MDHEN and CDR2 SYDVKM. CDR3 DNA: TGTGCCAGCAGTTCGGGATTCACTGAAGCTTTCTTT. It is translated as CASSSGFTEAFF.

The rearrangement links TRBV4-1 to TRBJ2-7, with unresolved D. CDR1 and CDR2 (germline): MGHRA, YSYEKL. This CDR3 spans 15 amino acids. The V end lost 0 bases, the J end lost 2 bases, and 11 bases lay between the germline ends. CDR3 residues: CASSQDRGTPYEQYF. The DNA for the CDR3 is TGCGCCAGCAGCCAAGATCGAGGTACCCCCTACGAGCAGTACTTC.